The T cell receptor (beta chain) described here comes from a study of cytomegalovirus exposure and HLA in healthy donors. CDR3 length: 18 amino acids. CDR1 is SNHLY, CDR2 FYNNEI, per germline. Trimming removed 2 bases at V and 7 bases at J, with 26 bases between. Repertoires were generated with immunoSEQ multiplex PCR, while TCRdb's copy carries only in-frame clones and drops some. The data hold 150,000 to 200,000 clones, with around nine tenths observed a single time. Material for sequencing was PBMCs. The sequence came from a woman aged 25 to 39 in good health and CMV-seronegative. The chain uses TRBV2 and TRBJ2-5, with a weak D call TRBD2 (6 bases). The CDR3 DNA sequence: TGTGCCAGCAGTGAATTTGCGTCTTTGACGGTCGGGGGAGGGACCCAGTACTTC. It yields the protein CASSEFASLTVGGGTQYF.